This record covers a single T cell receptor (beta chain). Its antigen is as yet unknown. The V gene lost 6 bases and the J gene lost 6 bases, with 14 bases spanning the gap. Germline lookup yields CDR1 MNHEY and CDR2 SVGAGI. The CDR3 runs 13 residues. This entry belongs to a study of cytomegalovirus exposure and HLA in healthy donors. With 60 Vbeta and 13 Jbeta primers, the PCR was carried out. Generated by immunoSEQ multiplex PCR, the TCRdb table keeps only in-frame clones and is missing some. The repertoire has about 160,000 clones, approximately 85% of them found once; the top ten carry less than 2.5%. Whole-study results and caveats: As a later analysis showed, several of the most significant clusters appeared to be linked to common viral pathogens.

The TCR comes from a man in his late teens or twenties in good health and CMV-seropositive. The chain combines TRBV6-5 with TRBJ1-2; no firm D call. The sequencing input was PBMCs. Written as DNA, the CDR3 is TGTGCCAGCAGCCTCGGGATAAGGGATGGCTACACCTTC. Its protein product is CASSLGIRDGYTF.